These T cell receptor beta chains were read from a single sample in a study of T cells in Graves' hyperthyroidism and ophthalmopathy. TCRdb recomputed calls from the multiplex PCR reads with MiXCR, one row per CDR3 protein. The sample shows about 640,000 distinct CDR3 sequences, about 14% of them seen only once. Sequenced input: blood. These receptors were taken from a woman between 50 and 59 years old with Graves' ophthalmopathy. Each CDR3 is given with its conserved first and last residue. The D gene is left open where the match is weak. Clone size, where shown, is once, few, many, or a class for clones that have expanded.

clone_size,d_call,j_call,v_call,cdr3_nt,cdr3_aa
.,.,TRBJ2-5,TRBV9,TGTGCCAGCAGCGTTCTAGGAAGCCAAACAGAGACCCAGTACTTC,CASSVLGSQTETQYF
few,.,TRBJ1-2,TRBV10-3,TGTGCCATCAGTGAGTCGGGGACGCGGGGGTATGGCTACACCTTC,CAISESGTRGYGYTF
many,TRBD2,TRBJ2-4,TRBV30,TGTGCCTTGAACAGACTAGCGGAAGCCAAAAACATTCAGTACTTC,CALNRLAEAKNIQYF
.,TRBD1,TRBJ1-2,TRBV12-3/TRBV12-4,TGTGCCAGCAGCCTTTCGACAGGGGGGAATGGCTACACCTTC,CASSLSTGGNGYTF
few,.,TRBJ1-4,TRBV7-9,TGTGCCAGCAGCCCCGGCGCTGCAACTAATGAAAAACTGTTTTTT,CASSPGAATNEKLFF
many,TRBD2,TRBJ2-3,TRBV20-1,TGCAGTGCTAGAGCACTAGCGGGAGTCGGGCAGTATTTT,CSARALAGVGQYF
many,.,TRBJ2-7,TRBV28,TGTGCCAGCAGTGCCAGATGGGACGAGCAGTACTTC,CASSARWDEQYF
.,TRBD1,TRBJ1-6,TRBV19,TGTGCCAGTAGTGAGGGGGCCAGGAAGTCCTATAATTCACCCCTCCACTTT,CASSEGARKSYNSPLHF
few,TRBD2,TRBJ2-2,TRBV24-1,TGTGCCACCAGTGACCCGGGACTAGGAGTGGCCGGGGAGCTGTTTTTT,CATSDPGLGVAGELFF
.,.,TRBJ2-3,TRBV7-2,TGTGCCAGCAGCTTGCGACTAGGGGGGGTCACAGATACGCAGTATTTT,CASSLRLGGVTDTQYF
many,TRBD1,TRBJ1-5,TRBV28,TGTGCCAGCAGTTTAGAACAGGGGGCCTTGATATATAGCAATCAGCCCCAGCATTTT,CASSLEQGALIYSNQPQHF
.,TRBD2,TRBJ2-1,TRBV6-1,TGTGCCAGCAGCCCCATCGCGGGAGACACCTACAATGAGCAGTTCTTC,CASSPIAGDTYNEQFF
many,TRBD1,TRBJ1-1,TRBV2,TGTGCCAGCAGTGCCGGGACAGGCGGCCTTGAAGCTTTCTTT,CASSAGTGGLEAFF
.,TRBD1,TRBJ1-5,TRBV6-5,TGTGCCGGCACGTTTCACAGGGGGGAGCCCCAGCATTTT,CAGTFHRGEPQHF
many,.,TRBJ1-6,TRBV28,TGTGCCAGCAGTAGCCGGGACGGCTATAATTCACCCCTCCACTTT,CASSSRDGYNSPLHF
.,TRBD2,TRBJ2-7,TRBV9,TGTGCCAGCAGCGAGGGGTGGCTAGCGGGAGTGTTAGATGAGCAGTACTTC,CASSEGWLAGVLDEQYF
many,TRBD1,TRBJ2-3,TRBV11-1,TGTGCCAGCAGCTCGGGACAGGGGGTTTGGACAGATACGCAGTATTTT,CASSSGQGVWTDTQYF
many,.,TRBJ2-5,TRBV18,TGTGCCAGCTCACCTGCAGGGACCCAAGAGACCCAGTACTTC,CASSPAGTQETQYF
few,TRBD1,TRBJ2-7,TRBV28,TGTGCCAGCAGTTTGTCCTGGACAGGGGGCTACAAGCAGTACTTC,CASSLSWTGGYKQYF
many,.,TRBJ2-5,TRBV2,TGTGCCAGCAGCGCCTTCCGGGGTATAGGAGAGACCCAGTACTTC,CASSAFRGIGETQYF
few,TRBD2,TRBJ2-1,TRBV18,TGTGCCAGCTCACCACGCAACTTGTGGACTAGCGGGAGATCGGAGTTCTTC,CASSPRNLWTSGRSEFF
.,TRBD1,TRBJ2-1,TRBV12-5,TGTGCTAGTGGTAGGACAGGGGATTACAATGAGCAGTTCTTC,CASGRTGDYNEQFF
.,TRBD1,TRBJ2-1,TRBV6-1,TGTGCCAGCAGTTCCGAGCTCCGGGACAGTTACAATGAGCAGTTCTTC,CASSSELRDSYNEQFF
many,.,TRBJ1-1,TRBV7-8,TGTGCCAGCATAACGTCAGGGGCGATTACTGAAGCTTTCTTT,CASITSGAITEAFF
.,.,TRBJ1-2,TRBV6-2/TRBV6-3,TGTGCCAGCAGTTACTCGGTCCAGGGGAACTATGGCTACACCTTC,CASSYSVQGNYGYTF